Below are 10 T cell receptor beta chains sequenced from a single sample in a study of blood T cells in healthy people across ages. Next came a second PCR, run for about 6 to 11 cycles, which used a sample-barcoded 5' primer along with a J-beta primer mix. TCRdb reprocessed the 5' RACE reads with MiXCR, giving one entry per CDR3 protein. The sample records about 1.4 million distinct CDR3 sequences, approximately 60% being singletons. Sample: blood. The receptors originated from a man between 18 and 35 years old in good health.

In this sample, this clonotype turned up a few times. The J gene is TRBJ2-1, the V gene TRBV25-1; TRBD2 agrees at 7 bases. The CDR3 has 12 amino acids. Germline V gene data show CDR1 as MGHDK and CDR2 as SYGVNS. V was pared by 1 base and J by 15 bases, with 6 bases of the junction left unmatched. CDR3 bases: TGTGCCAGCAGTGAATCCGGCGCGGGAGTGTTCTTC. Translated, it gives CASSESGAGVFF.

The V and J genes are TRBV29-1 and TRBJ2-1, with unresolved D. Germline V lookup: CDR1 SQVTM, CDR2 ANQGSEA. This CDR3 has 14 amino acids. With 5 bases removed from V and 0 bases from J, the gap between germline ends came to 11 bases. The CDR3 spells CSVLTPNSYNEQFF. CDR3 DNA: TGCAGCGTTTTGACACCAAACTCCTACAATGAGCAGTTCTTC.

The chain carries TRBV6-2 or TRBV6-3 and TRBJ2-2, with 8 bases that match TRBD1. The CDR3 runs 17 residues. With 6 bases clipped from V and 4 bases from J, the junction kept 13 bases outside the gene matches. From germline, CDR1 is MNHEY and CDR2 SVGEGT. In DNA form, the CDR3 reads TGTGCCAGCAGCTATACAACGCGGACAGGGCCCACCGGGGAGCTGTTTTTT. Amino acids: CASSYTTRTGPTGELFF.

The chain is built from TRBV20-1 and TRBJ1-1, with TRBD1 identical over 7 bases. This CDR3 has 14 amino acids. Looked up from germline, CDR1 is DFQATT and CDR2 is SNEGSKA (reference sequence). The V and J ends lost 3 bases and 3 bases, in that order; junction bases with no gene match: 7. Here the CDR3 DNA reads TGCAGTGCTAGCAACAGGGGCGTGGACACTGAAGCTTTCTTT. Its translation is CSASNRGVDTEAFF.

This clonotype turned up a few times. The V and J genes are TRBV12-3 or TRBV12-4 and TRBJ2-5; D call uncertain. The J call is doubtful: the DNA matches TRBJ2-7 better. This CDR3 spans 14 amino acids. In nucleotides, the CDR3 is TGTGCCAGCATGGCTTCCTCCCATCGAGGCGAGCAGTACTTC. It is translated as CASMASSHRGEQYF.

This clonotype was detected only once. An end of the junction does not agree with germline; a read error may underlie this. The J gene is TRBJ2-3, the V gene TRBV6-6, with D unclear. The CDR3 extends over 13 amino acids. The V gene's germline CDR1 is MNHNY and CDR2 SVGAGI (reference sequence). Here the CDR3 reads CASTYDHPDAQYF. In DNA, the CDR3 is TGTGCCAGCACTTACGACCACCCAGATGCGCAGTATTTT.

V gene TRBV4-3 combines with J gene TRBJ2-2, with 10 bases fitting TRBD1. The CDR3 loop spans 17 amino acids. In germline, CDR1 is LGHNA, CDR2 YSLEER. Unmatched junction bases numbered 9, after V lost 1 base and J lost 7 bases. The CDR3 is CASSQAWRQGAGGELFF. CDR3 bases: TGCGCCAGCAGCCAAGCTTGGAGACAGGGGGCGGGCGGGGAGCTGTTTTTT.

This clonotype was observed a single time. This rearrangement joins TRBV9 to TRBJ2-5; 9 positions match TRBD2. The J call may not be correct, given that the DNA end is closer to TRBJ2-7. CDR1 is SGDLS, CDR2 YYNGEE, per germline. CDR3 length: 13 residues. Here the CDR3 DNA reads TGTGCCAGCAGCCCCTGGACTAGCGACGAGCAGTACTTC. This translates into CASSPWTSDEQYF.

The chain combines TRBV10-3 with TRBJ2-2, with D possibly being TRBD2 (5 bases). The CDR3 covers 17 residues. V lost 2 bases to trimming and J lost 4 bases, with 17 bases between them. CDR1 ENHRY and CDR2 SYGVKD come from the germline V gene. The CDR3 region has the DNA TGTGCCATCAGTGAGCCTTCCGGGATCGAGGGCACCGGGGAGCTGTTTTTT. It specifies CAISEPSGIEGTGELFF.

The V gene is TRBV18, the J gene TRBJ2-1; weak D call: TRBD1 (5 bases). Trimming shortened V by 2 bases and J by 5 bases, and 13 bases separated the two germline ends. The CDR3 is made up of 15 amino acids. CDR1 KGHSH and CDR2 LQKENI come from the germline V gene. The CDR3 DNA sequence: TGTGCCAGCTCACCAGAACCCAGGGAAGACAATGAGCAGTTCTTC. Residues: CASSPEPREDNEQFF.